The sequence of this T cell receptor (beta chain) was determined in a study of T-cell reconstitution after alpha-beta-depleted transplantation in children. Regarding the study as a whole: Some patients showed high day-60 TCRbeta diversity, which derived from surviving recipient T cells and thymic progenitors. Expanded graft clones, several hundred of them, were reportedly the source of alpha-beta T cells about two months after transplant. T-cell numbers and diversity, one year after transplant, stemmed largely from T cells that were newly produced.

Unique molecular identifiers featured in how the TCRbeta library was prepared. One entry per CDR3 protein, called by TCRdb with MiXCR from the PCR reads. The sample has about 300,000 distinct CDR3 sequences; nearly 8% are singletons. This clonotype appeared a few times. Its specificity is not known. The V gene's germline CDR1 is MDHEN and CDR2 SYDVKM. V was shortened by 5 bases and J by 3 bases, with 11 bases between the two germline ends. The CDR3 sequence is 14 residues long. The source is a female patient between 2 and 15 years old who had a stem cell transplant for Fanconi anemia, so the T cells may come from the graft donor. Sample: peripheral blood, taken 360 days after TCRalphabeta/CD19-depleted stem cell transplant. The V and J genes are TRBV28 and TRBJ2-1, with no clear D. CDR3 in amino acids: CASSTLGHYNEQFF. DNA of the CDR3: TGTGCCAGCAGTACATTGGGTCACTACAATGAGCAGTTCTTC.